This TCR beta chain derives from a study of beta chain features in type 1 diabetes. Looked up from germline, CDR1 is GTSNPN and CDR2 is SVGIG (reference sequence). There are 15 residues in the CDR3. V was trimmed by 0 bases and J by 4 bases, leaving 15 bases between them. Expressed TCRB transcripts were sequenced, since all the RNA that had been isolated was reverse transcribed. Measured with immunoSEQ multiplex PCR; TCRdb has only the in-frame clones, and not every one. Of 200,000 to 250,000 clones in the sample, approximately 11% were seen once. Sequenced: central memory CD4+ T cells from blood. The TCR comes from a man aged 18-30 years in good health. The J gene is TRBJ2-5, the V gene TRBV30; the D gene could be TRBD1 or TRBD2 (6 bases each). CDR3 coding DNA: TGTGCCTGGAGTGTAAGGGGGGCGAGGCCAGAGACCCAGTACTTC. Protein product: CAWSVRGARPETQYF.